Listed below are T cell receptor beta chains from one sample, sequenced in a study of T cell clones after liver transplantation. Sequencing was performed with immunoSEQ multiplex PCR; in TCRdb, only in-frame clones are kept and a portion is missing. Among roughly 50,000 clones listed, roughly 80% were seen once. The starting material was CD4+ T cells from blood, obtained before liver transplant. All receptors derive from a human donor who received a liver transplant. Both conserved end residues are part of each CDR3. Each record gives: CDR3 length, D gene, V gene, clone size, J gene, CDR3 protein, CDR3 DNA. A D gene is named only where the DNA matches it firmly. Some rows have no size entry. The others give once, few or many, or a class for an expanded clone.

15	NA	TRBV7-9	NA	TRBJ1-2	CASSLFEGYNYGYTF	TGTGCCAGCAGCCTATTCGAGGGTTATAACTATGGCTACACCTTC
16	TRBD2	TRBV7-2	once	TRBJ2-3	CASSLVLAGDGDTQYF	TGTGCCAGCAGCTTAGTACTAGCGGGAGATGGGGATACGCAGTATTTT
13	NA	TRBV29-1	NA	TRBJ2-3	CSPRLGSTDTQYF	TGCAGCCCAAGACTAGGAAGCACAGATACGCAGTATTTT
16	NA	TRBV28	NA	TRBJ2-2	CASTSADSPNTGELFF	TGTGCCAGCACCTCCGCCGATAGCCCGAACACCGGGGAGCTGTTTTTT
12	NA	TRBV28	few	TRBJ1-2	CASRNQGYGYTF	TGTGCCAGCAGGAATCAGGGGTATGGCTACACCTTC
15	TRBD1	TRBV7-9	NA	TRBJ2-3	CASSAWDRGADTQYF	TGTGCCAGCAGCGCTTGGGACAGGGGGGCAGATACGCAGTATTTT
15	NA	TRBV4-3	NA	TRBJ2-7	CASSQVQGSSYEQYF	TGCGCCAGCAGCCAAGTACAGGGATCAAGTTACGAGCAGTACTTC
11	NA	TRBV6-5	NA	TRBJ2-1	CASTRLNEQFF	TGTGCCAGCACTCGGCTAAATGAGCAGTTCTTC
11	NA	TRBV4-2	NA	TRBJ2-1	CASSLSNEQFF	TGTGCCAGCAGCCTGTCCAATGAGCAGTTCTTC
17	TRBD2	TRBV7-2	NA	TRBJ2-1	CASSGTSGGGAYNEQFF	TGTGCCAGCAGCGGGACTAGCGGGGGTGGGGCCTACAATGAGCAGTTCTTC
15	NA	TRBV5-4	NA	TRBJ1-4	CASSLVAGNNEKLFF	TGTGCCAGCAGCTTGGTCGCAGGGAATAATGAAAAACTGTTTTTT
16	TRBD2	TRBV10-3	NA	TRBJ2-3	CAIGRLAGVSTDTQYF	TGTGCCATCGGCAGACTAGCGGGGGTGAGCACAGATACGCAGTATTTT
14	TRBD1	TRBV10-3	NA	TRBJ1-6	CALRTDRDDSPLHF	TGTGCCCTTCGGACGGACAGGGATGATTCACCCCTCCACTTT
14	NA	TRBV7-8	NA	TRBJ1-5	CASSVVGSNQPQHF	TGTGCCAGCAGCGTCGTGGGTAGCAATCAGCCCCAGCATTTT
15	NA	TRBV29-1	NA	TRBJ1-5	CSVVLQGLENQPQHF	TGCAGCGTTGTCCTCCAGGGGTTGGAAAATCAGCCCCAGCATTTT
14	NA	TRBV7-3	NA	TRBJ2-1	CASSLPGAGNEQFF	TGTGCCAGCAGCTTACCGGGGGCCGGAAATGAGCAGTTCTTC
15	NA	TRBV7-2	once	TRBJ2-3	CASSLQGQRSHTQYF	TGTGCCAGCAGCTTACAGGGGCAAAGGTCACATACGCAGTATTTT
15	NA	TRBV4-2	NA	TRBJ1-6	CASSQAGRSNSPLHF	TGTGCCAGCAGCCAAGCAGGACGCAGTAATTCACCCCTCCACTTT
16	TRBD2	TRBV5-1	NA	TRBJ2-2	CASSRNPGLNTGELFF	TGCGCCAGCAGCAGAAACCCGGGACTAAACACCGGGGAGCTGTTTTTT
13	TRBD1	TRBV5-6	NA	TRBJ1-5	CASSRQGLQPQHF	TGTGCCAGCAGCCGACAGGGGCTTCAGCCCCAGCATTTT
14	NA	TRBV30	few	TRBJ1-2	CAWIPPAGAHGYTF	TGTGCCTGGATTCCACCTGCCGGGGCCCATGGCTACACCTTC
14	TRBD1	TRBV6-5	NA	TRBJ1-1	CASTPTGTGVGAFF	TGTGCCAGCACTCCGACCGGGACAGGGGTCGGAGCTTTCTTT
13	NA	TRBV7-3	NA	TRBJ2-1	CASSSGIGNEQFF	TGTGCCAGCAGCTCGGGGATTGGCAATGAGCAGTTCTTC
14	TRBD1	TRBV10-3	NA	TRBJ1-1	CAISTGQMNTEAFF	TGTGCCATCAGTACGGGACAGATGAACACTGAAGCTTTCTTT
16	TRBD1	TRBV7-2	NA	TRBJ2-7	CASSRRDRGLSDEQYF	TGTGCCAGCAGCCGCCGGGACAGGGGGCTTAGCGACGAGCAGTACTTC
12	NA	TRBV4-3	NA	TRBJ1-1	CASSQGSLGAFF	TGCGCCAGCAGCCAAGGCTCTTTAGGGGCTTTCTTT
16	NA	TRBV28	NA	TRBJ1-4	CASSQSTGTGDMELFF	TGTGCCAGCAGTCAATCCACGGGGACGGGGGATATGGAACTGTTTTTT
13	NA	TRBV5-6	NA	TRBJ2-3	CASSPYFTDTQYF	TGTGCCAGCAGCCCATATTTCACAGATACGCAGTATTTT